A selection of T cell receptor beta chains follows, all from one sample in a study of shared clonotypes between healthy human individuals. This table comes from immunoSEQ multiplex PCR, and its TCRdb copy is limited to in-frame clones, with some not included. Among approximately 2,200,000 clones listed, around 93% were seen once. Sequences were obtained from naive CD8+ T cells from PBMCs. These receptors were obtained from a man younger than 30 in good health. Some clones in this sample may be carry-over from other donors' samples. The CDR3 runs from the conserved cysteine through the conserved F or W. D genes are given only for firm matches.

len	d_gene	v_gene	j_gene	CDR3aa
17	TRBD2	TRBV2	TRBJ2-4	CASSDLAGEEQKNIQYF
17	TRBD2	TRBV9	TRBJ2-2	CASSLNEGLGVTGELFF
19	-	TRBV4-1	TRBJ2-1	CASSQVVDGALYAYNEQFF
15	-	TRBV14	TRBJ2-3	CASSRWDRQLDTQYF
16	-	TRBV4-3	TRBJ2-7	CASSQDWRVDYYEQYF
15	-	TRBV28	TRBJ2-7	CASSSSKWRGYEQYF
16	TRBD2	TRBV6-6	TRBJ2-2	CASSPGLAGLVGELFF
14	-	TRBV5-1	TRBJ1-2	CASSWALAGEGYTF
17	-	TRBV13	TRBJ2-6	CASSRPGQISGANVLTF
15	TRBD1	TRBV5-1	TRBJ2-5	CASSLDQGDGETQYF
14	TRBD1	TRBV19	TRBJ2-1	CASNRDRDVDEQFF
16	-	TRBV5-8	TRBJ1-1	CASSKSPQTGNTEAFF
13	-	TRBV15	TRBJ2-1	CATSRRPYNEQFF
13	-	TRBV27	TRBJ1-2	CATAGGSYYGYTF
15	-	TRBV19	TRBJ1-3	CASSEVWGAGNTIYF
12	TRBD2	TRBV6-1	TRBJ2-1	CASSESGGIGFF
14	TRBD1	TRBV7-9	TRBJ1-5	CASSFGDRHQPQHF
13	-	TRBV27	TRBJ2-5	CASSFAIQETQYF
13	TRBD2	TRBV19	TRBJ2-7	CASSMRESYEQYF
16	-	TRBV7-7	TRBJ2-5	CASSLGGLAAQETQYF
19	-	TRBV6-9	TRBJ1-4	CASSYSAGTLGDNNEKLFF
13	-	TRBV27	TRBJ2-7	CASSSGASYEQYF
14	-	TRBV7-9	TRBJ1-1	CASSGRLGNTEAFF
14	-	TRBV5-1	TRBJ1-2	CASSNPGTNYGYTF
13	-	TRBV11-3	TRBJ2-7	CASSLVFVYEQYF
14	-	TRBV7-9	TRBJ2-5	CASSLGTDEETQYF
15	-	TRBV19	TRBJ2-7	CASSIRAATVDEQYF
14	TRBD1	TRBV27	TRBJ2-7	CASSLGTGPYEQYF
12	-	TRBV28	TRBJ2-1	CASSSVSREQFF
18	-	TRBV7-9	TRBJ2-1	CASSLGLFAGFYNNEQFF
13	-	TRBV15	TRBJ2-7	CATSRVEGVEQYF
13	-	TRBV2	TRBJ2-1	CASIFTGNNEQFF
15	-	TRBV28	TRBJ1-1	CASSPFITMNTEAFF
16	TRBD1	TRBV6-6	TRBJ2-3	CASKDDGTGGSDTQYF
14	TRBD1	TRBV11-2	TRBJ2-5	CASRDRGGQETQYF
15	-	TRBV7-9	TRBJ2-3	CASSSDSSSTDTQYF
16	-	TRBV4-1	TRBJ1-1	CASSQDRALTNTEAFF
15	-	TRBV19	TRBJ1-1	CASSIVPWVNTEAFF
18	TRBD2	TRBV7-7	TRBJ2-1	CASSLAPSGRVEGNEQFF
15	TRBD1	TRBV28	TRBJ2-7	CASSPPGTVSYEQYF
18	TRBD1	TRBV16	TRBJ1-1	CASSQYLGEGAVFLEAFF
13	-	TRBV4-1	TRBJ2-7	CASSQDSRAGEYF
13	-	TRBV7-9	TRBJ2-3	CASSETGSDTQYF
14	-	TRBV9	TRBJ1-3	CASSQGRSGNTIYF
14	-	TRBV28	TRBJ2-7	CASSLRQGGYEQYF